The 28 T cell receptor beta chains reported below all come from one sample, sequenced in a study of T cell changes during pregnancy in multiple sclerosis. Data came from immunoSEQ multiplex PCR; TCRdb stores just in-frame clones and leaves some out. Among 70,000 to 95,000 clones listed, 90% to 95% were seen once. The material sequenced was peripheral blood, taken after pregnancy. The source of these receptors is a female donor in good health, enrolled as a control in a pregnancy study.

The J gene is TRBJ1-2, the V gene TRBV28; 12 nucleotides match TRBD1. Germline assignment: CDR1 MDHEN and CDR2 SYDVKM. Germline trimming cut 3 bases from V and 7 bases from J; bases unmatched to any gene: 18. The CDR3 covers 19 residues. The CDR3 sequence: CASSFMFYGTGGDSGGYTF. In DNA form, the CDR3 reads TGTGCCAGCAGTTTTATGTTCTACGGGACAGGGGGCGACTCGGGTGGCTACACCTTC.

This chain connects TRBV6-5 to TRBJ2-7, with a possible D match to TRBD2 (5 bases). Germline-derived CDR1 and CDR2 are MNHEY and SVGAGI. The CDR3 consists of 15 residues. The germline V and J ends were trimmed by 4 bases and 0 bases, with 13 bases remaining between them. CDR3 sequence: CASSLSRESSYEQYF. The DNA for the CDR3 is TGTGCCAGCAGTTTGTCCCGGGAATCCTCCTACGAGCAGTACTTC.

This chain connects TRBV4-1 to TRBJ1-5; D unclear. This CDR3 is 14 amino acids long. Looked up from germline, CDR1 is MGHRA and CDR2 is YSYEKL. Trimming stripped 3 bases from V and 3 bases from J, with 9 bases between. Here the CDR3 DNA reads TGCGCCAGCAGCCACGTCGGACTCAATCAGCCCCAGCATTTT. Translating it yields CASSHVGLNQPQHF.

The V call is TRBV10-2, the J call TRBJ2-1; TRBD1 is a possible D gene (5 bases). The CDR3 runs 13 residues. Trimming left V 6 bases short and J 7 bases short, with 13 bases between. CDR1 is WSHSY and CDR2 is SAAADI in the germline V gene. The CDR3 here is CASSGIRGNEQFF. The CDR3 bases are TGCGCCAGCAGCGGAATAAGGGGAAATGAGCAGTTCTTC.

This clone was seen just once. In DNA, the CDR3 is TGTGCCAGCAGCCAAGTAATGCAGGGTTTGGCTTTCTTT. Translated, it gives CASSQVMQGLAFF. The chain is built from TRBV16 and TRBJ1-1, with a possible D match to TRBD1 (5 bases). Germline assignment: CDR1 KGHSY and CDR2 FQNENV. There are 13 residues in the CDR3. Between the trimmed V and J ends, which lost 2 bases and 11 bases, there was a span of 15 bases.

In nucleotides, the CDR3 is TGTGCCAGCAGCGCCCCGATCTGGGAGGGTATCCACGAGCAGTACTTC. The encoded protein is CASSAPIWEGIHEQYF. The chain is built from TRBV7-9 and TRBJ2-7, with TRBD2 identical over 7 bases. J gave up 5 bases and V 5 bases, and 15 bases lay outside the gene matches. Germline V lookup: CDR1 SEHNR, CDR2 FQNEAQ (reference sequence). There are 16 residues in the CDR3.

V is TRBV12-5 and J is TRBJ2-5, with 7 bases fitting TRBD1. The CDR3 loop spans 15 amino acids. The J segment lost 3 bases and the V segment lost 2 bases, leaving 6 bases of the junction unmatched. Germline V CDR1 and CDR2: LGHNT, FRNRAP. CDR3 sequence reads: CASGLPRDSEETQYF. Written as DNA, the CDR3 is TGTGCTAGTGGTTTGCCTCGGGACAGTGAAGAGACCCAGTACTTC.

V gene TRBV6-5 combines with J gene TRBJ1-2, with TRBD1 identical over 9 bases. Germline loops: CDR1 MNHEY, CDR2 SVGAGI. Trimming removed 2 bases from V and 8 bases from J; junction bases left unmatched: 9. This CDR3 contains 15 residues. CDR3 DNA sequence: TGTGCCAGCAGTTACCAACTAACAGGGGGCGGAGGCTACACCTTC. Amino acid sequence: CASSYQLTGGGGYTF.

This chain uses TRBV5-1 with TRBJ2-5, with a possible D match to TRBD1 (6 bases). V was shortened by 2 bases and J by 2 bases, with 13 bases between the two germline ends. The CDR3 contains 15 residues. Germline V CDR1 and CDR2: SGHRS, YFSETQ. CDR3 bases: TGCGCCAGCAGCTTACTGACAGGACCTCAAGAGACCCAGTACTTC. It specifies CASSLLTGPQETQYF.

The chain is built from TRBV2 and TRBJ2-2; 7 positions agree with TRBD2. Germline V gene lookup returns CDR1 SNHLY and CDR2 FYNNEI. The V gene end was trimmed by 7 bases and the J gene end by 3 bases; junction bases not matched to a gene: 5. The CDR3 is 14 amino acids. Here the CDR3 reads CASTAREYTGELFF. The DNA of the CDR3 is TGTGCCAGCACGGCGCGGGAGTACACCGGGGAGCTGTTTTTT.

V and J are TRBV9 and TRBJ2-1, with TRBD2 identical over 8 bases. Germline CDR1 SGDLS, CDR2 YYNGEE. With V trimmed by 3 bases and J by 8 bases, 4 bases remained unmatched. The length of the CDR3 is 13 residues. CDR3 in DNA: TGTGCCAGCAGCGCTTTGACTAGCGATGAGCAGTTCTTC. Encoded protein: CASSALTSDEQFF.

The chain recombines TRBV19 with TRBJ1-2; possibly TRBD1 for D (6 bases). Germline V gives CDR1 LNHDA, CDR2 SQIVND (reference sequence). The CDR3 is 14 amino acids. V lost 5 bases, J lost 3 bases, and 13 bases lay in between. This CDR3 reads CASSEAGAYYGYTF. DNA for the CDR3: TGTGCCAGTAGTGAAGCAGGGGCGTACTATGGCTACACCTTC.

The chain employs TRBV19 and TRBJ1-6, with 7 bases fitting TRBD1. After removal of 5 bases from V and 7 bases from J, the junction contained 2 bases not matched to a gene. This CDR3 comprises 13 residues. Germline CDR1 reads LNHDA; CDR2 reads SQIVND (reference sequence). CDR3 bases: TGTGCCAGTAGTCTGGGACAGAATTCACCCCTCCACTTT. This gives the protein CASSLGQNSPLHF.

This chain links TRBV9 with TRBJ2-3; weak D call: TRBD1 (6 bases). This CDR3 region has 16 residues. V was pared by 4 bases and J by 4 bases, with 19 bases between. Looked up from germline, CDR1 is SGDLS and CDR2 is YYNGEE. The CDR3, as DNA: TGTGCCAGCAGCCGTAGGGGTCCAGGGGCCGCAGATACGCAGTATTTT. Translating it yields CASSRRGPGAADTQYF.

The V call is TRBV29-1, the J call TRBJ2-7, with 8 bases fitting TRBD2. The ends lost 4 bases at V and 2 bases at J; junction bases unmatched: 4. Germline V CDR1 and CDR2: SQVTM, ANQGSEA. The CDR3 runs to 13 residues. This CDR3 is CSVGRGGAYEQYF. The CDR3 bases are TGCAGCGTTGGACGGGGGGGCGCCTACGAGCAGTACTTC.

This chain links TRBV4-2 with TRBJ2-7, with 9 bases that match TRBD2. Germline CDR1 reads LGHNA; CDR2 reads YNFKEQ. There are 18 residues in the CDR3. The V segment lost 0 bases and the J segment 0 bases; nucleotides outside the gene matches: 9. CDR3 residues: CASSQDAPSSGGSYEQYF. The CDR3 DNA sequence: TGTGCCAGCAGCCAAGATGCCCCTAGTAGCGGGGGCTCCTACGAGCAGTACTTC.

The rearrangement links TRBV6-5 to TRBJ2-1; 9 positions match TRBD2. This CDR3 spans 15 amino acids. Germline CDR1 is MNHEY and CDR2 is SVGAGI. Unmatched junction bases numbered 6, after V lost 2 bases and J lost 7 bases. The CDR3 nucleotides are TGTGCCAGCAGTTACATCCTAGCGGGGATAAATGAGCAGTTCTTC. It translates to CASSYILAGINEQFF.

The gene calls are TRBV27 and TRBJ2-7, with 10 bases lining up with TRBD1. Germline CDR1 MNHEY, CDR2 SMNVEV (reference sequence). The CDR3 contains 15 residues. The V segment lost 6 bases and the J segment 3 bases; nucleotides outside the gene matches: 8. The CDR3 region has the DNA TGTGCCAGCAGCCGTTCGGGACAGGGGTTCTACGAGCAGTACTTC. This codes for CASSRSGQGFYEQYF.

The chain is built from TRBV7-3 and TRBJ2-3; 14 positions match TRBD2. Per the germline V gene, CDR1 is SGHTA and CDR2 is FQGTGA. The CDR3 covers 19 residues. V gave up 5 bases and J gave up 0 bases; unmatched junction bases: 10. CDR3 residues: CASSSPRLAGGPSTDTQYF. CDR3 DNA sequence: TGTGCCAGCAGCAGCCCCCGACTAGCGGGGGGGCCTAGCACAGATACGCAGTATTTT. Full variable domain (outside the CDR3, taken from reference TRBV7-3 and TRBJ2-3): GAGVSQTPSNKVTEKGKYVELRCDPISGHTALYWYRQSLGQGPEFLIYFQGTGAADDSGLPNDRFFAVRPEGSVSTLKIQRTERGDSAVYLCASSSPRLAGGPSTDTQYFGPGTRLTVL.

The chain has TRBV4-2 and TRBJ2-2; 9 nucleotides line up with TRBD2. The germline gives CDR1 LGHNA, CDR2 YNFKEQ. The J segment lost 7 bases and the V segment lost 1 base, leaving 4 bases of the junction unmatched. The CDR3 totals 15 residues. CDR3 amino acids: CASSQVSGSIGELFF. CDR3 nucleotide sequence: TGTGCCAGCAGCCAAGTTAGCGGGAGTATCGGGGAGCTGTTTTTT.

The chain employs TRBV11-2 and TRBJ1-1, with D possibly matching TRBD1 (5 bases). The germline V gene encodes CDR1 SGHAT and CDR2 FQNNGV. V lost 3 bases and J lost 1, with 18 bases in between. The CDR3 runs to 17 residues. DNA for the CDR3: TGTGCCAGCAGCTTTTCGTCAGGGAAAGGCGCGAACACTGAAGCTTTCTTT. Amino acids: CASSFSSGKGANTEAFF.

Note on this clone: Mismatch with germline at one junction end may stem from a read error. The rearrangement joins TRBV7-7 to TRBJ2-1; 11 nucleotides match TRBD2. Germline V gene lookup returns CDR1 SSHAT and CDR2 FNYEAQ (reference sequence). The CDR3 totals 14 residues. This chain's CDR3 is CASSSGLAGGKQFF. The CDR3 nucleotides are TGTGCTAGCAGCTCCGGGCTAGCGGGGGGAAAGCAGTTCTTC.

This clone was picked up one time. The V gene is TRBV18, the J gene TRBJ2-7; 9 nucleotides match TRBD1. The CDR3 loop spans 15 amino acids. Germline V gene data show CDR1 as KGHSH and CDR2 as LQKENI. V shed 6 bases, J shed 2 bases, and the junction held 8 bases outside the gene matches. For the CDR3, the DNA is TGTGCCAGCTCGCAATCCGGGACAGGGACCTACGAGCAGTACTTC. Amino acid sequence: CASSQSGTGTYEQYF.

The chain combines TRBV4-2 with TRBJ2-4; 9 positions agree with TRBD1. The V gene end was trimmed by 5 bases and the J gene end by 4 bases; junction bases not matched to a gene: 6. Germline V lookup: CDR1 LGHNA, CDR2 YNFKEQ. This CDR3 region has 15 residues. The CDR3 region is CASSTGDRDKNIQYF. CDR3 nucleotides: TGTGCCAGCAGCACCGGGGACAGGGATAAAAACATTCAGTACTTC.

The chain combines TRBV28 with TRBJ2-3; 11 bases line up with TRBD1. From germline, CDR1 is MDHEN and CDR2 SYDVKM. The CDR3 consists of 15 residues. J lost 4 bases, V lost 6 bases, and 6 bases had no gene match. CDR3 sequence reads: CASRRDRGLPDTQYF. DNA of the CDR3: TGTGCCAGCAGGAGGGACAGGGGGTTGCCAGATACGCAGTATTTT.

The genes are TRBV5-1 and TRBJ2-5, with TRBD2 matching 7 bases. Unmatched junction bases numbered 0, after V lost 2 bases and J lost 5 bases. The CDR3 extends over 12 amino acids. The germline gives CDR1 SGHRS, CDR2 YFSETQ. The CDR3 here is CASSFGGETQYF. The CDR3 DNA is TGCGCCAGCAGCTTCGGGGGGGAGACCCAGTACTTC.

The gene calls are TRBV25-1 and TRBJ1-1; 8 nucleotides align to TRBD1. This CDR3 contains 13 residues. Germline loops: CDR1 MGHDK, CDR2 SYGVNS. The ends lost 7 bases at V and 11 bases at J; junction bases unmatched: 12. CDR3 coding DNA: TGTGCCAGCACTACGAGACAGGGGCTCGTGGCTTTCTTT. Protein: CASTTRQGLVAFF.

V gene TRBV6-6 combines with J gene TRBJ2-7, with 8 nucleotides matching TRBD1. V shed 7 bases, J shed 6 bases, and the junction held 8 bases outside the gene matches. The CDR3 has 13 amino acids. CDR1 is MNHNY, CDR2 SVGAGI, per germline (reference sequence). CDR3: CASTGTGRVEQYF. CDR3 DNA sequence: TGTGCCAGCACCGGGACAGGAAGGGTCGAGCAGTACTTC.